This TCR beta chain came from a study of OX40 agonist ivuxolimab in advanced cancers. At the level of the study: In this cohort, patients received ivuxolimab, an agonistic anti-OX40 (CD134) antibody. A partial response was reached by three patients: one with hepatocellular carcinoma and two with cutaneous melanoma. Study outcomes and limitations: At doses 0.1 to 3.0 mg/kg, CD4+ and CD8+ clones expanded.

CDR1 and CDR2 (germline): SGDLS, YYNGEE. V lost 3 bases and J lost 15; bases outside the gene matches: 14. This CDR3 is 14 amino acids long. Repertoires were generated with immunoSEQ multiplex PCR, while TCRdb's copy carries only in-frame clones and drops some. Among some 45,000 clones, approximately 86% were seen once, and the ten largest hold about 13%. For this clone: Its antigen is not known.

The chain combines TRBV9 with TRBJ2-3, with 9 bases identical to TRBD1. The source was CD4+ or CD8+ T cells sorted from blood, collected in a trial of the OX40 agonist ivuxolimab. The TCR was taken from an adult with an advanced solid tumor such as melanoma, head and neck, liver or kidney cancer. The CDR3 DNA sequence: TGTGCCAGCAGCGCCCGAGTTACAGGGGGCGCCGTATATTTT. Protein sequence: CASSARVTGGAVYF. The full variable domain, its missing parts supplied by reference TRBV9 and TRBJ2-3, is DSGVTQTPKHLITATGQRVTLRCSPRSGDLSVYWYQQSLDQGLQFLIQYYNGEERAKGNILERFSAQQFPDLHSELNLSSLELGDSALYFCASSARVTGGAVYFGPGTRLTVL.